The rows below give T cell receptor beta chains drawn from one sample of a study of PD-L1 blockade in urothelial cancer. Sequencing used immunoSEQ multiplex PCR; TCRdb keeps in-frame clones, though not all of them. The data contain 40,000 to 45,000 clones, 88% of them singletons. The source was PBMCs, collected around atezolizumab (anti-PD-L1) treatment. The source of these receptors is a woman in her sixties with urothelial cancer. Each CDR3 is given with its conserved first and last residue. A D gene is named only where the DNA matches it firmly. A clone size is listed for some rows: how often the clone was seen (once, few, many), or a class if it is expanded.

cdr3_nt cdr3_aa j_call d_call cdr3_length v_call clone_size
TGTGCCAGCAGCTCAGAACAGGCCACTAGCACAGATACGCAGTATTTT CASSSEQATSTDTQYF TRBJ2-3 - 16 TRBV13 few
TGTGCCAGCAGCATCTCAGTAGGGGGCAGCCAAAAACTGTTTTTT CASSISVGGSQKLFF TRBJ1-4 TRBD1 15 TRBV7-2 -
TGTGCCAGCAGCTTCGACAGTCTGACAGATACGCAGTATTTT CASSFDSLTDTQYF TRBJ2-3 - 14 TRBV7-9 -
TGCGCCAGCAGCCAAGATTCACCGCCTAGCGGAGCCCCCTACGAGCAGTACTTC CASSQDSPPSGAPYEQYF TRBJ2-7 TRBD2 18 TRBV4-1 -
TGTGCCAGCAGCTTACTCGGGACAGTAAACGAAGACGGGGGGGAGCTGTTTTTT CASSLLGTVNEDGGELFF TRBJ2-2 TRBD1 18 TRBV7-3 once
TGTGCCAGCAGCGCCAGGGTGGGAGGTTCCCAAAATGAAAAACTGTTTTTT CASSARVGGSQNEKLFF TRBJ1-4 - 17 TRBV5-5 -
TGCGCCAGCAGCTTGGGACAGATCTCCTACGAGCAGTACTTC CASSLGQISYEQYF TRBJ2-7 - 14 TRBV5-1 -
TGTGCCAGCAGTTCCGGACAGAACACCGGGGAGCTGTTTTTT CASSSGQNTGELFF TRBJ2-2 - 14 TRBV6-5 -
TGTGCCAGCAGTTCATCCCGGACAGGGGATGCCTACGAGCAGTACTTC CASSSSRTGDAYEQYF TRBJ2-7 TRBD1 16 TRBV2 -
TGTGCCAGCACAAGCGTCACTAGCACAGATACGCAGTATTTT CASTSVTSTDTQYF TRBJ2-3 - 14 TRBV18 -
TGCGCCAGCAGCCAAGACGGGGTTTTAACTAATGAAAAACTGTTTTTT CASSQDGVLTNEKLFF TRBJ1-4 - 16 TRBV4-3 few
TGTGCCAGCAGCGAGGGGGGACTAGCAGCGGTCGGGGAGCTGTTTTTT CASSEGGLAAVGELFF TRBJ2-2 TRBD2 16 TRBV9 -
TGCGCCAGCAGCCCTGGGACAGGGAACAATTCACCCCTCCACTTT CASSPGTGNNSPLHF TRBJ1-6 TRBD1 15 TRBV4-3 -
TGTGCCAGCAGCTTAACCGGGGGGGTCGATCAGCCCCAGCATTTT CASSLTGGVDQPQHF TRBJ1-5 - 15 TRBV7-3 -
TGTGCCAGCAGCCCAGGCGGGCCCATACTTATGAACACTGAAGCTTTCTTT CASSPGGPILMNTEAFF TRBJ1-1 - 17 TRBV5-8 few
TGCGCCAGCAGCTTTCATCCGGGGTTTGAGCAGTTCTTC CASSFHPGFEQFF TRBJ2-1 - 13 TRBV5-1 -
TGTGCCAGCAGTCCGCAGGGGGTTCCCCACGAGCAGTACTTC CASSPQGVPHEQYF TRBJ2-7 TRBD1 14 TRBV28 -
TGTGCCAGCAGCTTATTACAGGGCGGGGGCTACACCTTC CASSLLQGGGYTF TRBJ1-2 - 13 TRBV11-2 -
TGTGCCAGCAGCTTAGCTTGGGGCAGGCCCCAAGAGACCCAGTACTTC CASSLAWGRPQETQYF TRBJ2-5 - 16 TRBV7-6 -
TGTGCCACCAGCAGACCTCCTGAGGGCGATTCACCCCTCCACTTT CATSRPPEGDSPLHF TRBJ1-6 - 15 TRBV15 -
TGCGCCAGCAGCGAACAGACAGGGAGCGGCACTGAAGCTTTCTTT CASSEQTGSGTEAFF TRBJ1-1 TRBD1 15 TRBV5-1 -
TGTGCCAGCAGCCCCGGACCGGGGTGGGAGACCCAGTACTTC CASSPGPGWETQYF TRBJ2-5 - 14 TRBV7-2 once
TGTGCCAGCAGTTTCCCCCTCAAAGGAGTTGGTTATGGCTACACCTTC CASSFPLKGVGYGYTF TRBJ1-2 - 16 TRBV28 -
TGTGCCAGCAGCCTTCAGGGGATTGCGTACGAGCAGTACTTC CASSLQGIAYEQYF TRBJ2-7 - 14 TRBV5-4 once
TGTGCCAGCAGGCCCAGCGACAGGGGTAGAACCAAAAACATTCAGTACTTC CASRPSDRGRTKNIQYF TRBJ2-4 TRBD1 17 TRBV11-2 -
TGTGCCAGCAGCCAATCACCGGAGGACTTT CASSQSPEDF TRBJ2-3 - 10 TRBV14 -
TGTGCCAGTAGTAGTACACAGGGGCCCGAGCAGTACTTC CASSSTQGPEQYF TRBJ2-7 TRBD1 13 TRBV19 -
TGTGCCAGCACCGGGACTAGCGGGAGCTACGAGCAGTACTTC CASTGTSGSYEQYF TRBJ2-7 TRBD2 14 TRBV2 once
TGCGCCAGCACACGAAGCGGGGGAAATGAGCAGTTCTTC CASTRSGGNEQFF TRBJ2-1 TRBD2 13 TRBV4-1 -
TGTGCCAGCAGCTTATACGGGAATCAGCCCCAGCATTTT CASSLYGNQPQHF TRBJ1-5 - 13 TRBV7-8 -
TGTGCCACCAGCTTACGGGTCAGCAAGGGCTACACCTTC CATSLRVSKGYTF TRBJ1-2 - 13 TRBV15 once
TGTGCCAGCTCACCACCCGGTGGCAGGGGGTTTGAAGCTTTCTTT CASSPPGGRGFEAFF TRBJ1-1 TRBD1 15 TRBV18 once
TGTGCCAGCAGTTTGGAAGCGGGGATATCCTACGAGCAGTACTTC CASSLEAGISYEQYF TRBJ2-7 TRBD2 15 TRBV27 -
TGTGCCAGCAGCATCCCCCGAGCCTACAGGGGCAATCAGCCCCAGCATTTT CASSIPRAYRGNQPQHF TRBJ1-5 - 17 TRBV11-3 -
TGTGCCAGCAGCGTATCTCAGGGTGGGACTGAAGCTTTCTTT CASSVSQGGTEAFF TRBJ1-1 - 14 TRBV9 few
TGTGCAACGTCCGGAACTAATGAAAAACTGTTTTTT CATSGTNEKLFF TRBJ1-4 - 12 TRBV10-3 -
TGTGCCACCAGCAGAGACAGATACAGGCTCCTGAACACTGAAGCTTTCTTT CATSRDRYRLLNTEAFF TRBJ1-1 - 17 TRBV15 -
TGCAGCGTTGAAACAGTGACAGATACGCAGTATTTT CSVETVTDTQYF TRBJ2-3 - 12 TRBV29-1 -
TGTGCCAGCAAATCAGGGGGAGCCATCGCTGAAGCTTTCTTT CASKSGGAIAEAFF TRBJ1-1 TRBD1 14 TRBV28 once
TGTGCCAGCAGCTTGGGGCCCGCTGGAAACACCATATATTTT CASSLGPAGNTIYF TRBJ1-3 - 14 TRBV5-6 -
TGTGCCTGGATAACCAGGGCCCAAGGCGGCGAGCAGTACTTC CAWITRAQGGEQYF TRBJ2-7 - 14 TRBV30 -
TGTGCCAGCAGCTTAGCCGGACAGTTCTACGAGCAGTACTTC CASSLAGQFYEQYF TRBJ2-7 - 14 TRBV11-2 -
TGTGCCAGCAGCTTGGGACTAGCGGGGGAACAAGAGACCCAGTACTTC CASSLGLAGEQETQYF TRBJ2-5 TRBD2 16 TRBV5-6 -
TGTGCCAGCAGCTTAGCGGGACAGGGAACTGAAGCTTTCTTT CASSLAGQGTEAFF TRBJ1-1 TRBD1 14 TRBV11-2 -
TGTGCCAGCTCACCACGGACTAGCGGGAGGAGGGGCAAGGAGACCCAGTACTTC CASSPRTSGRRGKETQYF TRBJ2-5 TRBD2 18 TRBV18 -
TGTAAACTCGGTGGTATCGAGCAGTACTTC CKLGGIEQYF TRBJ2-7 - 10 TRBV28 -
TGTGCCAGCAGCACGGACACGTTCTATGGCTACACCTTC CASSTDTFYGYTF TRBJ1-2 - 13 TRBV6-5 once
TGTGCCAGCAGTTTAACAGGGAACTATGGCTACACCTTC CASSLTGNYGYTF TRBJ1-2 - 13 TRBV28 -
TGTGCCAGCAGCTTAACGGGACAGTACGAAAAACTGTTTTTT CASSLTGQYEKLFF TRBJ1-4 TRBD1 14 TRBV7-2 -
TGTGCCAGCGGGACGGGACAGCACACTGAAGCTTTCTTT CASGTGQHTEAFF TRBJ1-1 TRBD1 13 TRBV6-5 few
TGCGCCAGCAGTGACACCGGGACAGCGGTTTACGAGCAGTACTTC CASSDTGTAVYEQYF TRBJ2-7 TRBD1 15 TRBV10-1 -
TGCGCCAGCAGCTTGGCACAGGGGGCATTCTACGAGCAGTACTTC CASSLAQGAFYEQYF TRBJ2-7 TRBD1 15 TRBV5-1 -
TGTGCCAGCAGTCCGTTCTCAGACTCCTACGAGCAGTACTTC CASSPFSDSYEQYF TRBJ2-7 - 14 TRBV27 few
TGTGCCAGTAGTTCCCGGACTAGCGGGAGCGGAGATACGCAGTATTTT CASSSRTSGSGDTQYF TRBJ2-3 TRBD2 16 TRBV19 -